This TCR beta chain stems from a study of T-cell memory formation after mild COVID-19. CDR3 length: 17 amino acids. CDR1 and CDR2 (germline): LGHNA, YSLEER. V trimming: 1 base; J trimming: 2 bases; junction bases outside the gene matches: 11. TCRdb reprocessed the 5' RACE reads via MiXCR and lists one record per CDR3 protein. Among some 490,000 distinct CDR3 sequences listed, about 20% were seen once. This receptor was taken from an adult woman who had mild COVID-19 (a few samples of this study predate the infection). Cell type and time point are not known. Sequences were obtained from PBMCs or a T cell subset sorted from them (not recorded which). The chain uses TRBV4-3 and TRBJ2-7; 7 positions agree with TRBD2. CDR3 sequence: CASSQAFVAGVPYEQYF. In DNA, the CDR3 is TGCGCCAGCAGCCAAGCGTTTGTCGCGGGAGTCCCCTACGAGCAGTACTTC.